The T cell receptor (beta chain) described here comes from a study of blood T cell repertoires in COVID-19. Study-level information: Samples taken during acute and convalescent COVID-19 were collected in the United States, Italy and Spain. PBMCs, B-cell-depleted T cells, or T cells provided the cDNA or gDNA that made up the material.

CDR1 and CDR2 from the germline V gene are GTSNPN and SVGIG (reference sequence). Trimming removed 3 bases from V and 2 bases from J, with 9 bases in between. The CDR3 totals 13 residues. Authors' data handling: Using reference gene primer amplification, nucleated cell counts were estimated. TCRdb's table, derived via immunoSEQ multiplex PCR, lists solely in-frame clones and lacks some. V and J calls and clone size are those listed in that table; D and trimming were worked out from the DNA. This table holds roughly 200,000 clones, more than 60% found once. V is TRBV30 and J is TRBJ2-3, with D perhaps TRBD1 (6 bases). This sequence was found in a man aged 45-65 years who had recovered from COVID-19. Source material: peripheral blood. CDR3 amino acids: CAWSVGATDTQYF. The CDR3 nucleotides read TGTGCCTGGAGCGTGGGGGCCACAGATACGCAGTATTTT.